The sequence of this T cell receptor (beta chain) was determined in a study of blood T cells in healthy people across ages. Germline assignment: CDR1 DFQATT and CDR2 SNEGSKA (reference sequence). V was cut by 1 base and J by 2 bases, with 9 bases left in between. The CDR3 covers 13 residues. With a J-beta primer mix and a sample-barcoded 5' primer, a second PCR ran about 7 to 12 cycles. In TCRdb, the 5' RACE reads were re-called with MiXCR into one record per CDR3 protein. The sample comprises about 1 million distinct CDR3 sequences, around 45% of which are singletons, and approximately 17% rests with the top ten. Study findings and constraints: From one million sequenced T cells, diversity estimates were lower bounds.

As concerns this clonotype: Its antigen remains unknown.

The V and J genes are TRBV20-1 and TRBJ2-7, with a tentative D call TRBD2 (6 bases). Sample: blood. This clonotype was obtained from an older woman in good health. DNA for the CDR3: TGCAGTGCTAGAGGACTAGTTACCTACGAGCAGTACTTC. Its protein product is CSARGLVTYEQYF.